These 23 T cell receptor beta chains originate from one sample sequenced in a study of identical twins' blood T cells (dated by TCRdb to 2013 to 2014). Preparation of the library involved 5' RACE. Instrument used: Illumina Genome Analyzer IIx. In TCRdb, the public reads were trimmed at Q25 with fastp and aligned with MiXCR, with productive beta chains retained. Under each unique CDR3 protein, matching rows form one entry showing the most common genes and DNA. For this sample there are roughly 340,000 distinct CDR3 sequences; roughly 30% appear just once. The ten largest clones add up to roughly 6.1% of the sample. The specimen sequenced was PBMCs. These TCRs come from a woman aged 18-55 years in good health.

In regard to this clonotype: This clone may be a read error of a much larger clone one base away. This chain connects TRBV5-1 to TRBJ1-1; D ambiguous. V was pared by 4 bases and J by 8 bases, with 15 bases between. Germline V gene sequence: CDR1 SGHRS, CDR2 YFSETQ. The CDR3 has 13 residues. This chain's CDR3 is CASSNGIIREAFF. CDR3 coding DNA: TGCGCCAGCAGCAACGGAATCATCCGGGAAGCTTTCTTT.

This rearrangement joins TRBV9 to TRBJ2-7; no reliable D call. V was pared by 3 bases and J by 7 bases, with 20 bases between. The CDR3 is 15 amino acids. Germline-derived CDR1 and CDR2 are SGDLS and YYNGEE. CDR3 DNA: TGTGCCAGCAGCGCCAAGGGTATGTCCGTTCGAGAGCAGTACTTC. Amino acid sequence: CASSAKGMSVREQYF. Full variable domain (rest looked up from reference TRBV9 and TRBJ2-7): DSGVTQTPKHLITATGQRVTLRCSPRSGDLSVYWYQQSLDQGLQFLIQYYNGEERAKGNILERFSAQQFPDLHSELNLSSLELGDSALYFCASSAKGMSVREQYFGPGTRLTVT.

This clonotype was detected only a few times. This rearrangement joins TRBV9 to TRBJ2-3; unclear D gene. The V gene's germline CDR1 is SGDLS and CDR2 YYNGEE. The CDR3 has 15 residues. V shed 4 bases and J shed 0 bases, with 12 bases lying between them. The CDR3 DNA sequence: TGTGCCAGCAGCCAGACCCCGTACAGCACAGATACGCAGTATTTT. Encoded protein: CASSQTPYSTDTQYF.

In this sample, this clonotype turned up once. This chain connects TRBV10-3 to TRBJ2-3; weak D call: TRBD2 (6 bases). This CDR3 contains 15 residues. The V gene's germline CDR1 is ENHRY and CDR2 SYGVKD. V gave up 8 bases and J gave up 0 bases, with 15 bases separating them. The CDR3 DNA reads as TGTGCCATCTGGGCGGGGAACGGAAGCACAGATACGCAGTATTTT. It codes for CAIWAGNGSTDTQYF.

In this sample, this clonotype turned up a few times. The chain has TRBV11-2 and TRBJ2-3; TRBD1 is a possible D gene (5 bases). Deletions cut 3 bases from V and 5 bases from J, with 21 bases between. Germline V lookup: CDR1 SGHAT, CDR2 FQNNGV. This CDR3 has 17 residues. CDR3 loop: CASSLGTRTFDRDTQYF. CDR3 bases: TGTGCCAGCAGCTTGGGTACCCGGACCTTCGACAGAGATACGCAGTATTTT.

CDR3 sequence: CSATKTGEETLHF. The CDR3, as DNA: TGCAGTGCTACAAAGACAGGGGAGGAAACCCTCCACTTT. This chain joins TRBV20-1 and TRBJ1-6, with 8 positions matching TRBD1. V was clipped by 4 bases and J by 14 bases; unmatched bases: 10. Germline V gene sequence: CDR1 DFQATT, CDR2 SNEGSKA (reference sequence). The CDR3 has 13 residues.

J is TRBJ1-2 and V is TRBV20-1; 9 bases align to TRBD1. The germline V gene encodes CDR1 DFQATT and CDR2 SNEGSKA (reference sequence). Trimming cost V 7 bases and J 4 bases; bases outside gene matches: 7. The CDR3 length is 13 residues. The CDR3 loop is CSVPGTGTYGYTF. The CDR3 bases are TGCAGTGTTCCCGGGACAGGGACCTATGGCTACACCTTC.

The chain employs TRBV5-1 and TRBJ1-1, with TRBD1 identical over 7 bases. From germline, CDR1 is SGHRS and CDR2 YFSETQ. This CDR3 contains 15 residues. V lost 0 bases and J lost 4; bases outside the gene matches: 6. The CDR3 sequence is CASSLVAGGTTEAFF. CDR3 coding DNA: TGCGCCAGCAGCTTGGTGGCAGGGGGGACCACTGAAGCTTTCTTT.

A few counts support this clonotype. The J gene is TRBJ2-1, the V gene TRBV6-2 or TRBV6-3; 7 bases line up with TRBD1. CDR1 and CDR2 (germline): MNHEY, SVGEGT. This CDR3 spans 14 amino acids. The trim removed 5 bases at V and 7 bases at J, leaving 8 bases unmatched. The CDR3 loop reads CASSESGTVNEQFF. The CDR3 DNA follows: TGTGCCAGCAGTGAGTCCGGGACAGTTAATGAGCAGTTCTTC.

The table lists this clonotype with a few counts. V and J are TRBV19 and TRBJ1-2; no firm D call. The length of the CDR3 is 13 residues. The germline V and J ends were trimmed by 5 bases and 1 base, with 8 bases remaining between them. Germline CDR1 reads LNHDA; CDR2 reads SQIVND (reference sequence). CDR3 nucleotides: TGTGCCAGTAGTCTCCGGAGTAACTATGGCTACACCTTC. As protein: CASSLRSNYGYTF.

This clonotype was detected ten times or more. CDR3 residues: CASSLASSGNTIYF. CDR3 bases: TGTGCCAGCAGCTTAGCGAGCTCTGGAAACACCATATATTTT. This sequence joins TRBV7-9 and TRBJ1-3; no firm D call. V was shortened by 0 bases and J by 0 bases, with 3 bases between the two germline ends. The CDR3 consists of 14 residues. Per germline, CDR1 SEHNR and CDR2 FQNEAQ (reference sequence).

The rearrangement uses TRBV4-3 and TRBJ2-1; TRBD2 might be the D (6 bases). V lost 4 bases, J lost 4 bases, and 17 bases lay in between. The CDR3 sequence is 16 residues long. The germline CDR1 and CDR2 sequences are LGHNA and YSLEER. The CDR3 sequence: CASSPNGRLTYNEQFF. CDR3 nucleotides: TGCGCCAGCAGCCCAAATGGGAGGCTAACGTACAATGAGCAGTTCTTC.

With respect to this clonotype: At one end the junction does not follow the germline gene, possibly because of a read error. This chain links TRBV6-2 or TRBV6-3 with TRBJ1-1; D unresolved. The germline V gene has CDR1 MNHEY and CDR2 SVGEGT. The CDR3 runs 13 residues. The CDR3 DNA follows: TGTGCCGGCAGTTCACACGGTATTCCTGAAGCTTTCTTT. Encoded protein: CAGSSHGIPEAFF.

The chain carries TRBV7-9 and TRBJ2-1, with no clear D. Trimming took off 1 base at V and 5 bases at J, with 6 bases between the two ends. CDR1 SEHNR and CDR2 FQNEAQ come from the germline V gene (reference sequence). The CDR3 sequence is 13 residues long. The CDR3 region has the DNA TGTGCCAGCAGCTTAGACCCCAACAATGAGCAGTTCTTC. Protein: CASSLDPNNEQFF.

The rearrangement links TRBV11-1 to TRBJ1-1; D gene ambiguous. The CDR3 runs to 12 residues. Germline V gene sequence: CDR1 SGHAT, CDR2 FQDESV (reference sequence). With 5 bases removed from V and 6 bases from J, the gap between germline ends came to 10 bases. CDR3 DNA sequence: TGTGCCAGCAGCCCGGACGGGGCTGAAGCTTTCTTT. Its translation is CASSPDGAEAFF.

This clonotype appeared a few times. The V call is TRBV5-6, the J call TRBJ1-2; D may be TRBD1 (5 bases). This CDR3 spans 14 amino acids. V lost 0 bases to trimming and J lost 7 bases, with 13 bases between them. Germline CDR1 reads SGHDT; CDR2 reads YYEEEE. CDR3 sequence reads: CASSLATIQVGYTF. In DNA form, the CDR3 reads TGTGCCAGCAGCTTGGCCACCATACAGGTTGGCTACACCTTC.

CDR3 nucleotides: TGTGCCAGCAGCTTGCCCAAGGAGGGGATCTATGGCTACACCTTC. Translation: CASSLPKEGIYGYTF. This chain uses TRBV5-4 with TRBJ1-2, with D tentatively TRBD1 (5 bases). CDR3 size: 15 residues. V was trimmed by 1 base and J by 4 bases, leaving 14 bases between them. The germline V gene has CDR1 SGHNT and CDR2 YYREEE (reference sequence).

The chain couples TRBV3-1 to TRBJ1-1, with D unclear. V lost 0 bases to trimming and J lost 0 bases, with 8 bases between them. Germline V lookup: CDR1 LGHDT, CDR2 YNNKEL (reference sequence). The CDR3 spans 15 residues. CDR3 amino acids: CASSQDMGLNTEAFF. CDR3 nucleotides: TGTGCCAGCAGCCAAGACATGGGCCTGAACACTGAAGCTTTCTTT.

The sample holds a few counts of this clonotype. This chain connects TRBV2 to TRBJ1-2; 7 positions match TRBD1. The CDR3 totals 15 residues. CDR1 is SNHLY, CDR2 FYNNEI, per germline. J lost 3 bases, V lost 6 bases, and 10 bases had no gene match. The CDR3 coding sequence is TGTGCCAGCAGGGCAAGGGACAGAAAAGACTATGGCTACACCTTC. Translating it yields CASRARDRKDYGYTF.

The rearrangement joins TRBV7-2 to TRBJ2-1; 9 bases match TRBD2. V shed 5 bases and J 5 bases; nucleotides not matched to a gene: 13. Germline CDR1 reads SGHTA; CDR2 reads FQGNSA. The CDR3 covers 17 residues. The CDR3 is CASSPGVAGDFHNEQFF. The CDR3 DNA sequence: TGTGCCAGCAGCCCTGGGGTAGCGGGAGATTTCCACAATGAGCAGTTCTTC.

Concerning this clonotype: Germline and junction disagree at one end, which may indicate a read error. This rearrangement joins TRBV7-8 to TRBJ2-7; D uncertain. There are 13 residues in the CDR3. Germline V gene lookup returns CDR1 SGHVS and CDR2 FQNEAQ. The CDR3: CASSLSPGSEQHF. The CDR3 DNA is TGTGCCAGCAGCTTATCACCCGGCTCCGAGCAGCACTTC.

The gene calls are TRBV20-1 and TRBJ2-1; D is possibly TRBD1 (6 bases). Trimming cost V 0 bases and J 14 bases, with 14 bases left between them. Per the germline V gene, CDR1 is DFQATT and CDR2 is SNEGSKA (reference sequence). The CDR3 totals 12 residues. The CDR3: CSAREFRGVEFF. In DNA, the CDR3 is TGCAGTGCTAGAGAGTTCAGGGGAGTAGAGTTCTTC.

This clonotype showed up just a few times. The chain carries TRBV20-1 and TRBJ1-2; 7 nucleotides line up with TRBD1. Unmatched junction bases numbered 6, after V lost 1 base and J lost 1 base. CDR1 is DFQATT and CDR2 is SNEGSKA in the germline V gene (reference sequence). The CDR3 totals 15 residues. In DNA form, the CDR3 reads TGCAGTGCTAGAGTGACCCGACAGGGTAACTATGGCTACACCTTC. It encodes CSARVTRQGNYGYTF.